The rows below give T cell receptor beta chains drawn from one sample of a study of T cell clonotyping in hematopoietic cell transplantation. Assay used: immunoSEQ multiplex PCR; TCRdb lists only in-frame clones, some missing. Of more than 10,000 clones in the sample, 72% were seen once. This sample comprised peripheral blood mononuclear cells, obtained 180 days after allogeneic stem cell transplant. These receptors were collected from a male patient between 60 and 69 years old who had an allogeneic stem cell transplant from an unrelated donor, so the T cells may come from the graft donor. Some clones in this sample may be carry-over from other donors' samples. CDR3s include the opening cysteine and the closing phenylalanine or tryptophan.

>TRBJ1-5|15|TRBV6-1
CASSGRRQGGQPQHF
>TRBJ1-4|12|TRBV19
CASSIWGRELFF
>TRBJ2-7|12|TRBV6-1
CASSGEGYEQYF
>TRBJ2-3|13|TRBV29-1
CSVDVGGGDTQYF
>TRBJ1-6|16|TRBV4-3
CASSQSFPVVNSPLHF
>TRBJ1-1|12|TRBV19
CASSAGRTEAFF
>TRBJ1-5|19|TRBV19
CASSKGGETFPNSNQPQHF
>TRBJ2-3|12|TRBV28
CASRESRDTQYF
>TRBJ1-5|19|TRBV4-1
CASSQPSGQGDYSNQPQHF
>TRBJ1-1|14|TRBV4-2
CASSQELGQGSLFF
>TRBJ1-2|13|TRBV29-1
CSVVRDDNYGYTF
>TRBJ2-5|10|TRBV7-8
CASSRERAYF
>TRBJ1-1|14|TRBV5-6
CASSLAAVWAEAFF
>TRBJ1-1|12|TRBV6-5
CASSYGGTEAFF
>TRBJ2-7|15|TRBV7-6
CASSPEAGGTDEQYF
>TRBJ2-3|12|TRBV30
CAWSLGWDTQYF
>TRBJ2-7|14|TRBV5-5
CASSFAGGPYEQYF
>TRBJ2-7|12|TRBV29-1
CSVEDRVYEQYF
>TRBJ2-3|16|TRBV5-6
CASVGSETGSTDTQYF
>TRBJ2-7|12|TRBV19
CATGTLRDEQYF
>TRBJ2-7|14|TRBV10-1
CASTAGGTSYEQYF
>TRBJ2-7|11|TRBV29-1
CSVVTSYEQYF
>TRBJ1-3|19|TRBV30
CAMEALGGLNPIQVNTIYF
>TRBJ2-7|14|TRBV13
CASSPGTGAYEQYF
>TRBJ1-3|16|TRBV30
CAWGTGQTASGNTIYF
>TRBJ1-2|15|TRBV14
CASSPFRLSMAPILF
>TRBJ1-5|15|TRBV6-5
CASSYSRQKYQPQHF
>TRBJ2-4|16|TRBV9
CASSVDGDLAKNIQYF
>TRBJ1-1|13|TRBV2
CASSEESYAEAFF
>TRBJ2-2|17|TRBV6-1
CASSALQGALHTGELFF
>TRBJ1-2|15|TRBV6-1
CASTYSVGTAYGYTF
>TRBJ1-2|11|TRBV20-1
CSGDTNYGYTF
>TRBJ1-5|15|TRBV19
CASDPLRADNQPQHF
>TRBJ1-5|12|TRBV30
CASGGGNQPQHF
>TRBJ1-5|13|TRBV28
CASNDRDNQPQHF
>TRBJ1-5|13|TRBV7-2
CASSWDFNQPQHF
>TRBJ1-1|13|TRBV2
CASMADLNTEAFF
>TRBJ2-3|12|TRBV27
CASSPRTDTQYF
>TRBJ1-2|14|TRBV29-1
CSVDRGLGTYGYTF
>TRBJ2-5|13|TRBV4-1
CASSQWVQETQYF
>TRBJ1-1|13|TRBV6-6
CASSYLGSTEAFF
>TRBJ1-5|15|TRBV28
CASRLDRESNQPQHF
>TRBJ2-7|14|TRBV5-1
CASSLSGPGYEQYF
>TRBJ1-3|16|TRBV27
CASSPRGRSSGNTIYF
>TRBJ1-1|14|TRBV29-1
CSVGGQGAHTEAFF
>TRBJ2-2|16|TRBV30
CAWSFKGLARSGELFF
>TRBJ1-2|16|TRBV4-2
CASSQDNADTNYGYTF
>TRBJ1-5|14|TRBV28
CASSLLAVGQPQHF
>TRBJ1-2|11|TRBV28
CASTGEEGYTF
>TRBJ2-7|14|TRBV19
CASSIARVSYEQYF
>TRBJ1-5|13|TRBV5-4
CASSLGQGKVQHF
>TRBJ2-7|15|TRBV2
CASSEIGDTSYEQYF
>TRBJ1-4|15|TRBV5-1
CASSLGLNDNEKLFF
>TRBJ1-2|13|TRBV19
CTSTPDREESYTF
>TRBJ1-4|15|TRBV19
CASSELEPTNEKLFF
>TRBJ2-1|16|TRBV30
CAWTNWDSKVYNEQFF
>TRBJ2-7|15|TRBV6-5
CASSYSAGGSYEQYF